Shown below are 26 T cell receptor beta chains from a single sample sequenced in a study of CD4 T cells in relation to SARS-CoV-2 and coronaviruses. These receptors' antigens are unknown. Before the COVID-19 pandemic, during about 2011-2019, CD4+ T cells were taken from unexposed donors. CD4+ T cells were isolated from the cells after 10 days of culture. The protocol was immunoSEQ multiplex PCR, while the TCRdb copy is restricted to in-frame clones and leaves out a portion. The repertoire holds 10,000 to 11,000 clones, with 74% as singletons. The material sequenced was CD4+ T cells from PBMCs, cultured in vitro. The receptors were sampled from a human donor in good health.

This chain uses TRBV18 with TRBJ2-1; D not resolved. CDR1 KGHSH and CDR2 LQKENI come from the germline V gene. The V end lost 3 bases, the J end lost 5 bases, and 5 bases lay between the germline ends. There are 12 residues in the CDR3. For the CDR3, the DNA is TGTGCCAGCTCACCGCGGAACAATGAGCAGTTCTTC. Translating gives CASSPRNNEQFF.

In its sample, this clone was seen once. The chain links TRBV4-2 to TRBJ2-1; D might be TRBD2 (6 bases). CDR1 LGHNA and CDR2 YNFKEQ come from the germline V gene. V lost 4 bases and J 2 bases, leaving 15 bases between the germline ends. There are 16 residues in the CDR3. CDR3 in DNA: TGTGCCAGCAGCCGGGAGGCGCAGGGCACCTACAATGAGCAGTTCTTC. It translates to CASSREAQGTYNEQFF.

The rearrangement uses TRBV4-1 and TRBJ1-5; D gene uncertain. There are 14 residues in the CDR3. Germline loops: CDR1 MGHRA, CDR2 YSYEKL. V lost 4 bases, J lost 3 bases, and 10 bases lay in between. Written as DNA, the CDR3 is TGCGCCAGCAGCCGAGGCAGGAACAATCAGCCCCAGCATTTT. Encoded protein: CASSRGRNNQPQHF.

This chain connects TRBV4-3 to TRBJ2-5; TRBD2 matches at 8 bases. After removal of 4 bases from V and 0 bases from J, the junction contained 22 bases not matched to a gene. In germline, CDR1 is LGHNA, CDR2 YSLEER. This CDR3 is 21 amino acids long. This CDR3 reads CASSRRGFGGGRDYYQETQYF. The CDR3 DNA follows: TGCGCCAGCAGCCGAAGGGGTTTTGGCGGGGGGCGAGATTACTACCAAGAGACCCAGTACTTC.

This clone has more than one count but fewer than ten. The V gene is TRBV10-3, the J gene TRBJ1-1; D gene unclear. Between the trimmed V and J ends, which lost 9 bases and 0 bases, there was a span of 11 bases. The CDR3 has 13 residues. The germline CDR1 and CDR2 sequences are ENHRY and SYGVKD. As DNA, the CDR3 is TGTGCCATTCAGAGTGGGCTGAACACTGAAGCTTTCTTT. Amino acids: CAIQSGLNTEAFF.

The V and J genes are TRBV7-9 and TRBJ2-2; 11 positions match TRBD2. Germline CDR1 and CDR2: SEHNR and FQNEAQ (reference sequence). The V gene end was trimmed by 8 bases and the J gene end by 2 bases; junction bases not matched to a gene: 7. The CDR3 has 16 amino acids. CDR3 sequence (DNA): TGTGCCAGCGGATCTAGCGGGAGGCGCAACACCGGGGAGCTGTTTTTT. Protein: CASGSSGRRNTGELFF. Variable domain in full (rest from reference TRBV7-9 and TRBJ2-2): DTGVSQNPRHKITKRGQNVTFRCDPISEHNRLYWYRQTLGQGPEFLTYFQNEAQLEKSRLLSDRFSAERPKGSFSTLEIQRTEQGDSAMYLCASGSSGRRNTGELFFGEGSRLTVL.

This chain links TRBV12-3 or TRBV12-4 with TRBJ2-5, with D possibly TRBD1 on 6 matching bases. The germline V and J ends were trimmed by 4 bases and 2 bases, with 8 bases remaining between them. The CDR3 spans 13 residues. As DNA, the CDR3 is TGTGCCAGCAGTTGGGGACAACAAGAGACCCAGTACTTC. It yields the protein CASSWGQQETQYF.

The J gene is TRBJ1-3, the V gene TRBV10-3; a possible D gene is TRBD1 (5 bases). Germline CDR1 and CDR2: ENHRY and SYGVKD. V gave up 6 bases and J gave up 1 base, with 10 bases separating them. The CDR3 covers 14 residues. This CDR3 is CAISPQESGNTIYF. For the CDR3, the DNA is TGTGCCATCAGCCCACAGGAGTCTGGAAACACCATATATTTT.

The CDR3 loop reads CASSPQNRETQYF. The DNA for the CDR3 is TGTGCCAGCAGCCCGCAGAATAGAGAGACCCAGTACTTC. J is TRBJ2-5 and V is TRBV14; D uncertain. V lost 4 bases and J lost 4, with 10 bases in between. Looked up from germline, CDR1 is SGHDN and CDR2 is FVKESK. The CDR3 consists of 13 residues.

V is TRBV10-3 and J is TRBJ2-5; D possibly corresponds to TRBD2 (5 bases). Germline V gene data show CDR1 as ENHRY and CDR2 as SYGVKD. The CDR3 contains 14 residues. Trimming took 3 bases from V and 5 from J, leaving 13 bases between them. The CDR3 spells CAISDSSASETQYF. CDR3 in DNA: TGTGCCATCAGTGACAGTAGCGCCAGTGAGACCCAGTACTTC.

The chain employs TRBV7-2 and TRBJ2-2; 15 bases match TRBD2. The CDR3 extends over 16 amino acids. The trim removed 5 bases at V and 7 bases at J, leaving 5 bases unmatched. Germline CDR1 reads SGHTA; CDR2 reads FQGNSA. The CDR3 is CASSPGLAGGVGELFF. The CDR3, as DNA: TGTGCCAGCAGCCCCGGACTAGCGGGAGGGGTCGGGGAGCTGTTTTTT.

The chain uses TRBV30 and TRBJ2-7; D possibly uses TRBD1 or TRBD2 (5 bases each). Between the trimmed V and J ends, which lost 5 bases and 1 base, there was a span of 12 bases. Per germline, CDR1 GTSNPN and CDR2 SVGIG (reference sequence). The CDR3 loop spans 13 amino acids. The DNA for the CDR3 is TGTGCCTGGCCGGGACGGGATTCCTACGAGCAGTACTTC. This encodes CAWPGRDSYEQYF. The full variable domain, completed using reference TRBV30 and TRBJ2-7, is SQTIHQWPATLVQPVGSPLSLECTVEGTSNPNLYWYRQAAGRGLQLLFYSVGIGQISSEVPQNLSASRPQDRQFILSSKKLLLSDSGFYLCAWPGRDSYEQYFGPGTRLTVT.

The CDR3 DNA sequence: TGTGCCAGCTCATCCCTGGTCCCCGGGACAGGGGGAACTGAAGCTTTCTTT. Its translation: CASSSLVPGTGGTEAFF. The chain has TRBV18 and TRBJ1-1; 11 bases agree with TRBD1. This CDR3 has 17 residues. Germline lookup yields CDR1 KGHSH and CDR2 LQKENI. With V trimmed by 5 bases and J by 5 bases, 13 bases remained unmatched. The variable domain in full, completed from reference TRBV18 and TRBJ1-1, reads NAGVMQNPRHLVRRRGQEARLRCSPMKGHSHVYWYRQLPEEGLKFMVYLQKENIIDESGMPKERFSAEFPKEGPSILRIQQVVRGDSAAYFCASSSLVPGTGGTEAFFGQGTRLTVV.

This clone showed up just once. The CDR3 nucleotides are TGTGCCAGCAGCTCTCAAGCGCGGACCTACGAGCAGTACTTC. It specifies CASSSQARTYEQYF. This chain joins TRBV13 and TRBJ2-7, with D uncertain. Germline V lookup: CDR1 PRHDT, CDR2 FYEKMQ (reference sequence). The V gene lost 4 bases and the J gene lost 2 bases, with 12 bases spanning the gap. The CDR3 has 14 residues.

The chain uses TRBV12-3 or TRBV12-4 and TRBJ2-7; 7 bases map to TRBD1. Germline trimming cut 6 bases from V and 6 bases from J; bases unmatched to any gene: 8. This CDR3 comprises 13 residues. CDR3 sequence (DNA): TGTGCCAGCAGACAGGGGCCCTCTCCCGAGCAGTACTTC. Protein sequence: CASRQGPSPEQYF.

The rearrangement joins TRBV10-2 to TRBJ2-5; 8 nucleotides line up with TRBD2. Germline V gene lookup returns CDR1 WSHSY and CDR2 SAAADI. The CDR3 length is 13 residues. V was clipped by 6 bases and J by 1 base; unmatched bases: 1. The CDR3 region has the DNA TGCGCCAGCAGGACTAGCGCCCAAGAGACCCAGTACTTC. Its translation: CASRTSAQETQYF.

The J gene is TRBJ1-1, the V gene TRBV11-2; D uncertain. The V and J ends lost 1 base and 0 bases respectively, with 9 bases between them. CDR3 length: 15 amino acids. Germline CDR1 is SGHAT and CDR2 is FQNNGV. The DNA for the CDR3 is TGTGCCAGCAGCTTAGGGGTGACTCTGAACACTGAAGCTTTCTTT. This sequence encodes CASSLGVTLNTEAFF.

The chain employs TRBV5-4 and TRBJ1-1, with TRBD1 matching over 8 bases. The V segment lost 4 bases and the J segment 5 bases; nucleotides outside the gene matches: 7. CDR3 length: 14 residues. Germline V lookup: CDR1 SGHNT, CDR2 YYREEE (reference sequence). The CDR3 coding sequence is TGTGCCAGCAGCCGACAGGGGCTTGTTACTGAAGCTTTCTTT. Translation gives CASSRQGLVTEAFF. The full variable domain, with the rest looked up from reference TRBV5-4 and TRBJ1-1, is ETGVTQSPTHLIKTRGQQVTLRCSSQSGHNTVSWYQQALGQGPQFIFQYYREEENGRGNFPPRFSGLQFPNYSSELNVNALELDDSALYLCASSRQGLVTEAFFGQGTRLTVV.

This clone was picked up one time. The chain couples TRBV14 to TRBJ2-5, with D possibly being TRBD1 or TRBD2 (5 bases each). The germline V gene encodes CDR1 SGHDN and CDR2 FVKESK. Trimming left V 0 bases short and J 3 bases short, with 20 bases between. The CDR3 has 18 residues. CDR3 region: CASSQDPGMRGREETQYF. CDR3 nucleotide sequence: TGTGCCAGCAGCCAAGATCCAGGAATGAGGGGAAGGGAAGAGACCCAGTACTTC.

Within the sample, this clone is medium-sized. The chain recombines TRBV5-8 with TRBJ1-3; D unclear. V was cut by 4 bases and J by 2 bases, with 4 bases left in between. The CDR3 covers 12 residues. Germline loops: CDR1 SGHTS, CDR2 YDEGEE. CDR3 bases: TGTGCCAGCAGCATCACTGGAAACACCATATATTTT. It codes for CASSITGNTIYF.

The CDR3 nucleotides are TGCGCCAGCAGCTTTAATCCGACTGATTATGGCTACACCTTC. Protein sequence: CASSFNPTDYGYTF. The genes are TRBV5-1 and TRBJ1-2; D unresolved. With 2 bases removed from V and 5 bases from J, the gap between germline ends came to 13 bases. Germline loops: CDR1 SGHRS, CDR2 YFSETQ. CDR3 length: 14 residues.

The chain employs TRBV5-6 and TRBJ1-2; D might be TRBD1 (6 bases). Germline V gives CDR1 SGHDT, CDR2 YYEEEE. V was pared by 0 bases and J by 8 bases, with 17 bases between. The CDR3 covers 15 residues. CDR3 DNA: TGTGCCAGCAGCTTGGCGACAGGACAGTCGAGAGGCTACACCTTC. Translation gives CASSLATGQSRGYTF.

This rearrangement joins TRBV11-3 to TRBJ2-7, with a possible D match to TRBD1 (7 bases). The length of the CDR3 is 13 residues. Trimming pared 5 bases from V and 2 bases from J, leaving 10 bases between. Looked up from germline, CDR1 is SGHNT and CDR2 is YENEEA. The CDR3 sequence is CASSRRGAYEQYF. The CDR3 DNA reads as TGTGCCAGCAGCCGCAGGGGGGCCTACGAGCAGTACTTC.

V gene TRBV4-1 combines with J gene TRBJ2-5, with 7 bases identical to TRBD1. Trimming took 1 base from V and 0 from J; bases not matched to a gene: 8. Germline V lookup: CDR1 MGHRA, CDR2 YSYEKL. The CDR3 has 17 amino acids. The CDR3 DNA reads as TGCGCCAGCAGCCAAGGTCGAGGGGGCGCGTACCAAGAGACCCAGTACTTC. It specifies CASSQGRGGAYQETQYF.

The chain joins TRBV20-1 to TRBJ2-3, with no clear D. V was pared by 8 bases and J by 4 bases, with 10 bases between. Per the germline V gene, CDR1 is DFQATT and CDR2 is SNEGSKA (reference sequence). The CDR3 runs to 11 residues. The DNA of the CDR3 is TGCAGTACCCGCCACGCAGATACGCAGTATTTT. It codes for CSTRHADTQYF.

V is TRBV11-2 and J is TRBJ1-2, with a weak D call TRBD1 (6 bases). Germline CDR1 and CDR2: SGHAT and FQNNGV. The germline V and J ends were trimmed by 0 bases and 2 bases, with 13 bases remaining between them. There are 16 residues in the CDR3. The CDR3 reads CASSLDGQGRNYGYTF. CDR3 nucleotides: TGTGCCAGCAGCTTAGATGGTCAGGGGCGGAACTATGGCTACACCTTC.